A selection of T cell receptor beta chains follows, all from one sample in a study of blood T cell repertoires in COVID-19. The table came from immunoSEQ multiplex PCR; TCRdb's copy has only in-frame clones and leaves some out. The sample records under 300,000 clones, roughly three quarters being singletons. Material: peripheral blood. Source of these receptors: a woman aged 40 to 50 with active or convalescent COVID-19. CDR3s include the opening cysteine and the closing phenylalanine or tryptophan. A D gene is named only where the DNA matches it firmly. A clone size is listed for some rows: how often the clone was seen (once, few, many), or a class if it is expanded.

size,V,D,J,CDR3,DNA
NA,TRBV29-1,NA,TRBJ1-2,CSGREGTYGYTF,TGCAGCGGGAGGGAGGGAACCTATGGCTACACCTTC
few,TRBV10-2,TRBD1,TRBJ1-3,CASSEWDSSGNTIYF,TGCGCCAGCAGTGAGTGGGACAGTTCTGGAAACACCATATATTTT
NA,TRBV6-1,NA,TRBJ1-4,CASSEGAGSGKLFF,TGTGCCAGCAGTGAAGGGGCAGGGTCTGGAAAACTGTTTTTT
NA,TRBV10-3,NA,TRBJ1-3,CAISDPGAGLNLHTIYF,TGTGCCATCAGTGACCCCGGTGCAGGGCTTAACCTCCACACCATATATTTT
NA,TRBV28,NA,TRBJ2-4,CASSYNAKNIQYF,TGTGCCAGCAGTTATAATGCCAAAAACATTCAGTACTTC
NA,TRBV5-5,NA,TRBJ2-7,CASSLRRGGVHEQYF,TGTGCCAGCAGTCTGAGGAGGGGTGGGGTCCACGAGCAGTACTTC
NA,TRBV6-4,NA,TRBJ1-1,CASRRSSGMNTEAFF,TGTGCCAGCAGGCGGTCGTCAGGGATGAACACTGAAGCTTTCTTT
NA,TRBV28,TRBD1,TRBJ1-1,CASSPHAGGVTEAFF,TGTGCCAGCAGTCCCCACGCAGGGGGCGTTACTGAAGCTTTCTTT
NA,TRBV6-2/TRBV6-3,TRBD1,TRBJ1-6,CASSSGQGWTLESPLHF,TGTGCCAGCAGCTCGGGACAGGGATGGACGTTAGAATCACCCCTCCACTTT
few,TRBV28,NA,TRBJ1-2,CASSLSSYGYTF,TGTGCCAGCAGTTTATCCAGCTATGGCTACACCTTC
NA,TRBV15,NA,TRBJ2-7,CATSRAERFEQYF,TGTGCCACCAGCAGAGCGGAGCGGTTCGAGCAGTACTTC
once,TRBV3-1/TRBV3-2,TRBD2,TRBJ2-1,CASSQDEVAGGQFF,TGTGCCAGCAGCCAAGATGAGGTAGCGGGGGGGCAATTCTTC
NA,TRBV11-2,TRBD1,TRBJ1-2,CASSPYGTALTNYGYTF,TGTGCCAGCAGCCCGTACGGGACAGCCCTTACCAACTATGGCTACACCTTC
NA,TRBV11-2,NA,TRBJ2-7,CASSFRGTSNEQYF,TGTGCCAGCAGCTTCCGGGGGACCTCCAACGAGCAGTACTTC
few,TRBV9,TRBD2,TRBJ2-2,CASSATGLANTGELFF,TGTGCCAGCAGCGCTACGGGACTAGCGAACACCGGGGAGCTGTTTTTT
NA,TRBV18,TRBD1,TRBJ1-1,CASSSGTGGGGEAFF,TGTGCCAGCTCGTCCGGGACAGGGGGCGGCGGTGAAGCTTTCTTT